The TCR beta chain described here comes from a study of human T cells and chemical hapten exposure. Looking at the study overall: Mainly, slight library volume differences in the pool made TCR yields vary. The study, taken as a whole, reports: Once DPC sensitization occurred, TCRs above 1 in 1000 frequency showed no change.

A remark on this clonotype: Its antigen remains unknown.

Individual cDNA molecules had unique molecular identifiers attached to them by the library. Authors' processing steps: Sample TCR counts, which ranged from roughly 20,000 to 750,000, had a median of approximately 95,000. Via MiXCR, TCRdb re-called the RACE reads, giving one row per CDR3 protein. In this record, the V and J calls reflect TCRdb's handling and not the investigators' own analysis. The sample shows 70,000 to 95,000 distinct CDR3 sequences, about 8.6% of them seen only once. V lost 4 bases and J lost 7; bases outside the gene matches: 11. The CDR3 totals 16 residues. CDR1 is KGHSH and CDR2 is LQKENI in the germline V gene. Time point here: healthy volunteer bleed at 6 weeks. RNA extraction used unfractionated whole blood as the source of total RNA.

This TCR was recovered from a female donor in good health. Some clones in this sample may be carry-over from other donors' samples. The sample consisted of whole blood. This rearrangement joins TRBV18 to TRBJ2-1; TRBD1 matches 9 bases. CDR3 DNA: TGTGCCAGCTCACGAAATACAGGGGGCGCCTGGAATGAGCAGTTCTTC. The encoded protein is CASSRNTGGAWNEQFF.